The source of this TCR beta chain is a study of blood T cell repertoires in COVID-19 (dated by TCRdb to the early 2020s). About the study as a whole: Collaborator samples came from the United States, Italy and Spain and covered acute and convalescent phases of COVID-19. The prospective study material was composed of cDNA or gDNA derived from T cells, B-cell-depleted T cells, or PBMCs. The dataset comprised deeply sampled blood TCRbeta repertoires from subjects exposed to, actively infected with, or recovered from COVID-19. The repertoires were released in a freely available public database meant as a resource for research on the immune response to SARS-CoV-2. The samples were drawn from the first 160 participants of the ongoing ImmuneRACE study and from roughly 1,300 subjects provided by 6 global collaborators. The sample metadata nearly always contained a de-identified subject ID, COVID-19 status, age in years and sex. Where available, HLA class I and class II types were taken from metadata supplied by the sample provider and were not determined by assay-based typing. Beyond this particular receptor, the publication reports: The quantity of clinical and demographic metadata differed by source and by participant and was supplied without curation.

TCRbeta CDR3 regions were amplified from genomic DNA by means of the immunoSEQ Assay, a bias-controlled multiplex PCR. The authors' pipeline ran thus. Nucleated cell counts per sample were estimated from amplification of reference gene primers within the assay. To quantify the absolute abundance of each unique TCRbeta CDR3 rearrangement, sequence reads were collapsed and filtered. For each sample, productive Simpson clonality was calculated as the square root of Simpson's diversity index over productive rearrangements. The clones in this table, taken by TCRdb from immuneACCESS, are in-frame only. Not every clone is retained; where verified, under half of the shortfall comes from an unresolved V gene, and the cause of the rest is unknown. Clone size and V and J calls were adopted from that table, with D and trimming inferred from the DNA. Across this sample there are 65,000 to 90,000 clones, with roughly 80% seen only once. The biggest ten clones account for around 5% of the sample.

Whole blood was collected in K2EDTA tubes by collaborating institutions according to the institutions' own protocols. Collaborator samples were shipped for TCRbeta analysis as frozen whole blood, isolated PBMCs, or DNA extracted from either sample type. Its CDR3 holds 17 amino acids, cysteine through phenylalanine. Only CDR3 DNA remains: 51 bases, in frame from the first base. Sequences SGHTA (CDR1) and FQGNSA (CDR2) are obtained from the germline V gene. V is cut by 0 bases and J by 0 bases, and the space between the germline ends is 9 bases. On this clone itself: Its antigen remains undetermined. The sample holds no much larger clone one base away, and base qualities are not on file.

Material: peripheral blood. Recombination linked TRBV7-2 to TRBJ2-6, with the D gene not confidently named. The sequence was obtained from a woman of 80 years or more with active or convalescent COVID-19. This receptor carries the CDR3 CASSLAPRNSGANVLTF. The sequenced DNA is TGTGCCAGCAGCTTAGCCCCCAGAAACTCTGGGGCCAACGTCCTGACTTTC.